Given below is one T cell receptor beta chain in context. The source of the sample is a study of blood T cell repertoires in COVID-19. Study context: There were acute and convalescent COVID-19 samples, and they came from the United States, Italy and Spain. Nucleic acid was either cDNA or gDNA, and it came from T cells, B-cell-depleted T cells, or PBMCs.

Sequenced by immunoSEQ multiplex PCR; TCRdb stores in-frame clones only, minus some. The top ten hold under 7% of the sample, which has roughly 290,000 clones, around nine tenths seen once. Sequencing used peripheral blood. This clonotype was sampled from a woman in her twenties or thirties with COVID-19, enrolled during active disease.

Here the CDR3 DNA reads TGTGCCAGCAGTGAATTTGGCGGTACCTACGAGCAGTACTTC. This codes for CASSEFGGTYEQYF. The genes are TRBV25-1 and TRBJ2-7; no clear D. Germline CDR1 reads MGHDK; CDR2 reads SYGVNS. With 1 base removed from V and 2 bases from J, the gap between germline ends came to 9 bases. The CDR3 sequence is 14 residues long.